This T cell receptor beta chain was obtained from a study of PD-1 blockade in classical Hodgkin lymphoma. Study-level information: Administration of nivolumab to patients was at 3 mg/kg intravenously every 2 weeks.

The table came from immunoSEQ multiplex PCR; TCRdb's copy has only in-frame clones and leaves some out. The sample lists about 110,000 clones, 89% seen once, with nearly 20% in the top ten. Every patient had relapsed following autologous stem cell transplantation, and cohorts differed in brentuximab vedotin exposure. Overall study findings and caveats: Newly diagnosed patients were reported to exhibit reduced baseline TCR diversity relative to healthy donors. Whoever responded completely had baseline diversity much like that seen in newly diagnosed patients. Exclusion was the outcome for patients who began nivolumab under 1 year after ASCT.

In the case of this clone: Its target is unknown.

The receptor was derived from a human donor with classical Hodgkin lymphoma. The sample was peripheral blood mononuclear cells (PBMCs), taken before the second cycle of nivolumab.

This CDR3 is CASSEGQVEETQYF. DNA of the CDR3: TGTGCCAGCAGTGAGGGACAGGTGGAGGAGACCCAGTACTTC. This chain links TRBV25-1 with TRBJ2-5, with TRBD1 identical over 8 bases. Germline CDR1 and CDR2: MGHDK and SYGVNS. With 3 bases clipped from V and 5 bases from J, the junction kept 5 bases outside the gene matches. The length of the CDR3 is 14 residues.